This TCR beta chain stems from a study of response to subunit inactivated influenza vaccine. V was clipped by 0 bases and J by 4 bases, with 12 bases between them. This CDR3 has 15 residues. The germline gives CDR1 MGHRA, CDR2 YSYEKL. TCRdb passed the RT-PCR reads through MiXCR, listing each CDR3 protein once. The sample has 160,000 or so distinct CDR3 sequences, about a tenth seen once; the top ten hold about an eighth. The study's findings and limits: Each seasonal flu vaccination may recruit only limited new T cells, authors suggested.

Regarding this clonotype: Its cognate antigen is unknown.

This clonotype was obtained from a man in his fifties or sixties who received an inactivated influenza vaccine. The chain couples TRBV4-1 to TRBJ1-2; TRBD1 is a possible D gene (6 bases). Sequencing was performed on non-naive T cells sorted from PBMCs, taken roughly 48 days after vaccination. The CDR3 nucleotides are TGCGCCAGCAGCCAAGATCCAGGGGCGAGCTATGGCTACACCTTC. It is translated as CASSQDPGASYGYTF.